This TCR beta chain was recorded in a study of T cells in women clearing cervical HPV infection. Of note for this clone: Antigen unknown. Sequencing ends 3 residues short of the CDR3 end; the germline J gene provides the rest.

Per germline, CDR1 DFQATT and CDR2 SNEGSKA (reference sequence). Trimming took 6 bases from V and 4 from J; bases not matched to a gene: 11. The CDR3 runs to 14 residues. immunoSEQ multiplex PCR used an average of 1200 ng genomic DNA. This table comes from immunoSEQ multiplex PCR, and its TCRdb copy is limited to in-frame clones, with some not included. This repertoire comprises 20,000 to 25,000 clones; its ten largest clones make up more than 9%. Study-wide results and caveats: TRBV6-7 abundance was lower in cases than controls (0.11% versus 0.16%). T-cell numbers per sample were unknown and may explain richness differences. A classifier using richness and V gene abundances reached an AUC of under 0.9.

The sequenced material came from blood buffy coat. The TCR originated in a woman aged 18 to 75 with a cervical HPV16 infection that either progressed to CIN3+ or cleared (not recorded which). This sequence joins TRBV20-1 and TRBJ1-1, with TRBD1 identical over 7 bases. The sequenced CDR3 bases are TGCAGTGCGGTAGGGGTGACAGGGACCACTGAA. It yields the protein CSAVGVTGTTE. The entire CDR3 is CSAVGVTGTTEAFF.